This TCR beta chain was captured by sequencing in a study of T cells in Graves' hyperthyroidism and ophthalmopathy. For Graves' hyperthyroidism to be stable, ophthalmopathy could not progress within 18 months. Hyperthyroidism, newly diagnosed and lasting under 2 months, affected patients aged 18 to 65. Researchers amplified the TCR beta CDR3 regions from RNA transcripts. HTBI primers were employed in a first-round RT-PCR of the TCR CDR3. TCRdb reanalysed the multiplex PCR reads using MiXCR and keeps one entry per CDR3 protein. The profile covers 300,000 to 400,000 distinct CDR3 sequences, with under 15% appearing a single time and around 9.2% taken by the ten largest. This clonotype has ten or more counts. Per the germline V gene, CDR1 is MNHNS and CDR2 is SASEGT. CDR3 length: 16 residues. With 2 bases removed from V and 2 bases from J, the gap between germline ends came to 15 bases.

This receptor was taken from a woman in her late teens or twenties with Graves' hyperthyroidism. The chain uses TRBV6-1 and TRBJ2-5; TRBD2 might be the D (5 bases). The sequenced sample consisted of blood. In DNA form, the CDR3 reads TGTGCCAGCAGTGAAAGGGTTCAGCGGAGACAAGAGACCCAGTACTTC. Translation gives CASSERVQRRQETQYF.